Included here is one T cell receptor (beta chain) sequence, with context. The germline CDR1 and CDR2 sequences are MDHEN and SYDVKM. Between the trimmed V and J ends, which lost 4 bases and 0 bases, there was a span of 7 bases. The CDR3 covers 14 residues. This sample is part of a study of PD-L1 blockade in urothelial cancer. In the study overall: Reported median T cell count for blood samples was some 140,000.

Using immunoSEQ multiplex PCR, the repertoire was profiled, and TCRdb retains in-frame clones only, with some absent. This table has over 45,000 clones, 87% appearing once. The chain is built from TRBV28 and TRBJ1-5; weak D call: TRBD1 (5 bases). This TCR was sampled from a man in his sixties with urothelial cancer. The sample was PBMCs, taken around atezolizumab (anti-PD-L1) treatment. The CDR3 bases are TGTGCCAGCAGTTCAGGGTATAGCAATCAGCCCCAGCATTTT. Its translation is CASSSGYSNQPQHF.